This section outlines one TCR beta chain sequence together with its context. What it binds is unknown. The ends were cut back, 1 base at V and 3 bases at J, with 11 bases in the middle. The CDR3 runs to 15 residues. Per the germline V gene, CDR1 is SGHAT and CDR2 is FQNNGV. Clones were sequenced by immunoSEQ multiplex PCR, and TCRdb holds only the in-frame ones, with some missing. The sample consists of more than 55,000 clones, more than 70% of them appearing once. This entry is derived from a study of glioma-infiltrating T cells after dendritic cell vaccination. Study-level background: Samples are from glioblastoma patients in Phase I and II dendritic cell vaccine trials.

Regarding time point: after dendritic cell vaccination, including at tumor progression/relapse. Isocitrate dehydrogenase mutation was absent in all glioblastoma patients. General study points: Longer survival after dendritic cell vaccination followed higher pretreatment TIL content.

This chain connects TRBV11-2 to TRBJ2-3; no clear D gene. The clonotype originates from a human donor with glioblastoma. The specimen comprised blood, sampled after dendritic cell vaccination. The CDR3 here is CASSLVPLSTDTQYF. CDR3 DNA sequence: TGTGCCAGCAGCTTAGTTCCCCTAAGTACAGATACGCAGTATTTT. Full variable domain (missing parts from reference TRBV11-2 and TRBJ2-3): EAGVAQSPRYKIIEKRQSVAFWCNPISGHATLYWYQQILGQGPKLLIQFQNNGVVDDSQLPKDRFSAERLKGVDSTLKIQPAKLEDSAVYLCASSLVPLSTDTQYFGPGTRLTVL.